The T cell receptor beta chain described here comes from a study of cytotoxic CD8 clonotypes in ibrutinib-treated CLL. The wider study: Mean yields were roughly 250,000 productive templates and 90,000 or so productive rearrangements per sample. Broader study findings: Higher circulating CD8+ T-cell counts strongly accompanied higher baseline clonality, above age-matched healthy donors. Having risen at ibrutinib response, clonality had fallen back toward baseline by progression. The public clonotypes identified were infrequent and showed contraction or stability on treatment.

V lost 4 bases and J lost 7, with 17 bases in between. Germline lookup yields CDR1 SGHNT and CDR2 YYREEE (reference sequence). CDR3 length: 14 amino acids. Produced via immunoSEQ multiplex PCR; TCRdb's table is partial and in-frame only. This table has tens of thousands of clones, 71% appearing once. Details on this clone: Its antigen is still unknown.

The sequence came from a human donor with chronic lymphocytic leukemia. The specimen comprised PBMCs, sampled after 12 months of ibrutinib treatment. This rearrangement joins TRBV5-4 to TRBJ1-2; no firm D call. The DNA for the CDR3 is TGTGCCAGCAGCCCGGTGGGATCCCGCGTTGGCTACACCTTC. It translates to CASSPVGSRVGYTF.